The following is a T cell receptor (beta chain) sequence with its context. The data belong to a study of blood T cell repertoires in COVID-19. In the authors' workflow: Amplification with reference gene primers provided the estimates of nucleated cell counts. Sequenced by immunoSEQ multiplex PCR; TCRdb stores in-frame clones only, minus some. That table supplies the V and J calls and clone size; D and trimming were determined from the DNA. The data show some 190,000 clones, roughly 81% seen once. CDR1 SGHTA and CDR2 FQGNSA come from the germline V gene. V lost 5 bases, J lost 1 base, and 11 bases lay in between. The CDR3 sequence is 14 residues long.

The chain employs TRBV7-2 and TRBJ1-2, with D unresolved. The sequence derives from a middle-aged woman with COVID-19, enrolled during active disease. The specimen was peripheral blood. CDR3 nucleotide sequence: TGTGCCAGCAGCCCTGACTCCAATAACTATGGCTACACCTTC. Encoded protein: CASSPDSNNYGYTF.